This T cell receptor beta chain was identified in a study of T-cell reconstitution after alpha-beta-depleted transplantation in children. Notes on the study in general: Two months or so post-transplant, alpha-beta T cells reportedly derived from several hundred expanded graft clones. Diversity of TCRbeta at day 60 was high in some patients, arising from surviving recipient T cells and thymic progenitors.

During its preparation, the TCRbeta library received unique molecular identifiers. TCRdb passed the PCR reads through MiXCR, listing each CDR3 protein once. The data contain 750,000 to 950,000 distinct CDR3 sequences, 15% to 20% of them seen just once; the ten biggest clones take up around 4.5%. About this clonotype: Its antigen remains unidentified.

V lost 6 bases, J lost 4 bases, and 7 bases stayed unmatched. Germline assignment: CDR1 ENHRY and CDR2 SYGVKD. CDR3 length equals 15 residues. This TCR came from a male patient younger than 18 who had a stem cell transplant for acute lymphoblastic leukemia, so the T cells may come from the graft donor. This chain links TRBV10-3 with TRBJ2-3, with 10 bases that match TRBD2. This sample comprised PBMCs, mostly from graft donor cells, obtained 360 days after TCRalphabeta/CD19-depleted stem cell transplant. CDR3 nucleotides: TGTGCCATCAGCTCGAGCGGGAGGGATGCAGATACGCAGTATTTT. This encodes CAISSSGRDADTQYF.